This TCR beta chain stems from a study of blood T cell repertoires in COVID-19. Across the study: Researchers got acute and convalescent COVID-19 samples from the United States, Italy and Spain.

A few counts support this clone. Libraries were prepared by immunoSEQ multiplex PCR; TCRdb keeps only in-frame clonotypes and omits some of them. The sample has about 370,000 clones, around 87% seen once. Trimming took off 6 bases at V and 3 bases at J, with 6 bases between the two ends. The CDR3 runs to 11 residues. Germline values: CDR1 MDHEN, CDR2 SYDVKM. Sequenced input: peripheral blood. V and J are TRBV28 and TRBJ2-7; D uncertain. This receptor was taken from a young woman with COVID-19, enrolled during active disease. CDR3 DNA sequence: TGTGCCAGCAGAGGAGACTACGAGCAGTACTTC. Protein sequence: CASRGDYEQYF.